What follows are 18 T cell receptor beta chains derived from one specimen sequenced in a study of T cells in Graves' hyperthyroidism and ophthalmopathy. Regions amplified from RNA transcripts were the TCR beta CDR3 regions. The study used the HTBI primer set for a first-round RT-PCR of the TCR CDR3. TCRdb re-derived calls from the multiplex PCR reads in MiXCR, one entry per CDR3 protein. The top ten clones hold about 16% of a sample with roughly 720,000 distinct CDR3 sequences, approximately 15% of them seen once. Input material: blood. These receptors were taken from a man aged 45-65 years with Graves' hyperthyroidism.

This clonotype was seen a few times. The chain couples TRBV5-6 to TRBJ2-1; TRBD2 matches 12 bases. The CDR3 covers 16 residues. The V segment lost 1 base and the J segment 7 bases; nucleotides outside the gene matches: 6. Germline assignment: CDR1 SGHDT and CDR2 YYEEEE. CDR3 amino acids: CASSLPTSGRLNEQFF. In DNA, the CDR3 is TGTGCCAGCAGCTTGCCCACTAGCGGGAGGTTAAATGAGCAGTTCTTC.

In DNA, the CDR3 is TGTGCCAGCAGAGCCCTCCTACGGGCAGATACGCAGTATTTT. This translates into CASRALLRADTQYF. The gene calls are TRBV7-9 and TRBJ2-3, with D unresolved. The CDR3 is 14 amino acids. CDR1 and CDR2 (germline): SEHNR, FQNEAQ (reference sequence). V dropped 6 bases and J dropped 4 bases, with 14 bases sitting between them.

In the case of this clonotype: A much bigger clone sits one base away, suggesting this may be a read error. The chain recombines TRBV18 with TRBJ2-1; 7 bases agree with TRBD2. The V gene's germline CDR1 is KGHSH and CDR2 LQKENI. This CDR3 spans 13 amino acids. The CDR3 is CASLPLLADEQFF. CDR3 coding DNA: TGTGCCAGCTTACCACTCCTAGCGGATGAGCAGTTCTTC. Full variable domain (remainder filled in from reference TRBV18 and TRBJ2-1): NAGVMQNPRHLVRRRGQEARLRCSPMKGHSHVYWYRQLPEEGLKFMVYLQKENIIDESGMPKERFSAEFPKEGPSILRIQQVVRGDSAAYFCASLPLLADEQFFGPGTRLTVL.

This clonotype was seen ten or more times. The chain combines TRBV5-1 with TRBJ2-1, with 10 bases aligning to TRBD2. V trimming: 6 bases; J trimming: 1 base; junction bases outside the gene matches: 4. CDR1 and CDR2 (germline): SGHRS, YFSETQ. This CDR3 has 15 residues. CDR3 DNA: TGCGCCAGCAAGCCTAGCGGGAGTTCCTACAATGAGCAGTTCTTC. Protein product: CASKPSGSSYNEQFF.

This clonotype has ten or more counts. The V and J genes are TRBV20-1 and TRBJ1-5, with TRBD1 matching 9 bases. Germline V gene data show CDR1 as DFQATT and CDR2 as SNEGSKA (reference sequence). The CDR3 sequence is 16 residues long. Losses at the gene ends were 3 bases for V and 5 bases for J; bases not matched to a gene: 11. CDR3 bases: TGCAGTGCTAGCTACAGGGGGCATTTTTCGTATCAGCCCCAGCATTTT. Encoded protein: CSASYRGHFSYQPQHF.

The sample holds many counts of this clonotype. The chain combines TRBV7-2 with TRBJ2-7; 9 bases are shared with TRBD1. V was clipped by 3 bases and J by 4 bases; unmatched bases: 7. The CDR3 covers 15 residues. Per germline, CDR1 SGHTA and CDR2 FQGNSA. CDR3 DNA sequence: TGTGCCAGCAGCTTCGACAGGGGGTCGGTGTACGAGCAGTACTTC. Its translation: CASSFDRGSVYEQYF.

This clonotype was counted at least ten times. This rearrangement joins TRBV18 to TRBJ2-3; 11 bases fit TRBD2. The germline gives CDR1 KGHSH, CDR2 LQKENI. There are 16 residues in the CDR3. With V trimmed by 6 bases and J by 4 bases, 9 bases remained unmatched. As DNA, the CDR3 is TGTGCCAGCTCCGATCGTAGCGGGAGGGGCGCAGATACGCAGTATTTT. Its translation: CASSDRSGRGADTQYF.

This clonotype was seen repeatedly, ten times or more. This chain uses TRBV11-2 with TRBJ2-1; 7 nucleotides align to TRBD2. Germline V gene sequence: CDR1 SGHAT, CDR2 FQNNGV. V trimming: 2 bases; J trimming: 4 bases; junction bases outside the gene matches: 5. There are 15 residues in the CDR3. CDR3 in amino acids: CASSLRAGQYNEQFF. The DNA for the CDR3 is TGTGCCAGCAGCTTACGAGCGGGGCAATACAATGAGCAGTTCTTC.

This clonotype was seen at least ten times. The gene calls are TRBV2 and TRBJ1-5, with D tentatively TRBD1 (5 bases). V was shortened by 7 bases and J by 2 bases, with 9 bases between the two germline ends. Germline loops: CDR1 SNHLY, CDR2 FYNNEI. This CDR3 contains 13 residues. CDR3 residues: CASKGDGNQPQHF. The CDR3 nucleotides are TGTGCCAGCAAAGGGGATGGCAATCAGCCCCAGCATTTT.

This clonotype appeared many times. V gene TRBV27 combines with J gene TRBJ2-6, with 11 bases matching TRBD1. The length of the CDR3 is 17 residues. Germline-derived CDR1 and CDR2 are MNHEY and SMNVEV (reference sequence). After removal of 3 bases from V and 3 bases from J, the junction contained 4 bases not matched to a gene. The CDR3 coding sequence is TGTGCCAGCAGTTTCTGGACAGGGGGCGTTGGGGCCAACGTCCTGACTTTC. Amino acids: CASSFWTGGVGANVLTF.

This chain connects TRBV6-1 to TRBJ2-1, with D possibly matching TRBD1 (6 bases). Germline lookup yields CDR1 MNHNS and CDR2 SASEGT. The germline V and J ends were trimmed by 2 bases and 2 bases, with 16 bases remaining between them. The CDR3 totals 17 residues. The CDR3 region has the DNA TGTGCCAGCAGTGAATTTTTTTTTCAGGGGCCCTACAATGAGCAGTTCTTC. It translates to CASSEFFFQGPYNEQFF.

The chain uses TRBV20-1 and TRBJ1-3; a weak D match, TRBD1 (5 bases). This CDR3 region has 12 residues. The germline V gene encodes CDR1 DFQATT and CDR2 SNEGSKA (reference sequence). Trimming removed 8 bases from V and 2 bases from J, with 10 bases in between. The CDR3 is CSSTGAGNTIYF. The CDR3 coding sequence is TGCAGTTCTACGGGGGCTGGAAACACCATATATTTT.

A few counts support this clonotype. This chain joins TRBV28 and TRBJ1-1; possible D gene TRBD1, 6 bases. Germline V gives CDR1 MDHEN, CDR2 SYDVKM. The CDR3 contains 16 residues. Trimming shortened V by 7 bases and J by 0 bases, and 18 bases separated the two germline ends. CDR3 amino acids: CASNPLPGQMNTEAFF. For the CDR3, the DNA is TGTGCCAGCAATCCTCTCCCGGGACAAATGAACACTGAAGCTTTCTTT.

The chain carries TRBV28 and TRBJ2-7, with 11 bases that match TRBD2. Germline trimming cut 6 bases from V and 2 bases from J; bases unmatched to any gene: 18. Germline values: CDR1 MDHEN, CDR2 SYDVKM. The CDR3 has 19 amino acids. CDR3 region: CASSPLSGTSGRGPYEQYF. The CDR3 coding sequence is TGTGCCAGCAGCCCCTTATCCGGGACTAGCGGAAGAGGGCCCTACGAGCAGTACTTC.

This clonotype was seen many times. The CDR3 spells CASSRDRQTYEQYF. The CDR3 bases are TGTGCCAGTAGCAGGGACAGGCAGACCTACGAGCAGTACTTC. The rearrangement uses TRBV19 and TRBJ2-7, with 8 positions matching TRBD1. The germline V gene encodes CDR1 LNHDA and CDR2 SQIVND (reference sequence). V trimming: 6 bases; J trimming: 2 bases; junction bases outside the gene matches: 6. The length of the CDR3 is 14 residues.

This clonotype was seen many times. This sequence joins TRBV28 and TRBJ1-6; the D gene is possibly TRBD1 (5 bases). CDR1 MDHEN and CDR2 SYDVKM come from the germline V gene. V gave up 4 bases and J gave up 0 bases, with 13 bases separating them. There are 17 residues in the CDR3. CDR3 nucleotide sequence: TGTGCCAGCAGTTCTACAGGAATGAGCTCCTATAATTCACCCCTCCACTTT. This codes for CASSSTGMSSYNSPLHF. The full variable domain, its missing parts supplied by reference TRBV28 and TRBJ1-6, is DVKVTQSSRYLVKRTGEKVFLECVQDMDHENMFWYRQDPGLGLRLIYFSYDVKMKEKGDIPEGYSVSREKKERFSLILESASTNQTSMYLCASSSTGMSSYNSPLHFGNGTRLTVT.

The chain combines TRBV4-3 with TRBJ2-1; 8 bases align to TRBD2. The CDR3 is 16 residues long. Germline V gene data show CDR1 as LGHNA and CDR2 as YSLEER. The trim removed 1 base at V and 4 bases at J, leaving 6 bases unmatched. CDR3 in DNA: TGCGCCAGCAGCCAAGGTCAGCCTAGCGGGTACAATGAGCAGTTCTTC. It is translated as CASSQGQPSGYNEQFF.

This clonotype was found many times. The chain couples TRBV19 to TRBJ2-7, with 9 bases fitting TRBD2. Germline assignment: CDR1 LNHDA and CDR2 SQIVND (reference sequence). V was pared by 5 bases and J by 4 bases, with 9 bases of the junction left unmatched. This CDR3 spans 15 amino acids. The CDR3 is CASSLGFSGRYEQYF. In DNA, the CDR3 is TGTGCCAGTAGTTTAGGTTTTAGCGGGAGATACGAGCAGTACTTC.